Listed below are T cell receptor beta chains from one sample, sequenced in a study of T cell responses to AZD1222 COVID-19 vaccine. Some clones are missing from TCRdb's copy, which holds only in-frame ones; the method was immunoSEQ multiplex PCR. The sample consists of tens of thousands of clones, 85% to 90% of them appearing once. Specimen: peripheral blood, collected on day 0 of AZD1222 vaccination. All receptors come from an adult in good health. CDR3s include the opening cysteine and the closing phenylalanine or tryptophan. The order of the fields is V gene, D gene, clone size, J gene, CDR3 protein, CDR3 DNA. A D gene is named only where the DNA matches it firmly. The listing skips clone size in some rows; elsewhere it reads once, few, many or a size class.

TRBV6-1	TRBD1	.	TRBJ2-2	CASSENPGQGAGELFF	TGTGCCAGCAGTGAGAACCCGGGACAGGGGGCCGGGGAGCTGTTTTTT
TRBV7-3	TRBD2	.	TRBJ2-1	CASSPYARGAYNEQFF	TGTGCCAGCAGCCCCTACGCACGGGGGGCCTACAATGAGCAGTTCTTC
TRBV10-1	.	.	TRBJ2-2	CASSRQTGELFF	TGCGCCAGCAGTCGACAGACCGGGGAGCTGTTTTTT
TRBV9	TRBD2	few	TRBJ2-3	CASSPGASGSIDTQYF	TGTGCCAGCAGCCCGGGGGCTAGCGGGAGTATAGATACGCAGTATTTT
TRBV6-1	.	.	TRBJ1-2	CASSEAWGGGYTF	TGTGCCAGCAGTGAAGCGTGGGGTGGTGGCTACACCTTC
TRBV19	.	.	TRBJ2-1	CASSNGGNNEQFF	TGTGCCAGTAGTAACGGAGGGAACAATGAGCAGTTCTTC
TRBV2	TRBD2	.	TRBJ2-5	CASRFLTSAETQYF	TGTGCCAGCAGATTCTTGACTAGCGCAGAGACCCAGTACTTC
TRBV10-3	.	.	TRBJ2-7	CAINKDGYEQYF	TGTGCCATCAATAAGGACGGCTACGAGCAGTACTTC
TRBV4-2	.	.	TRBJ1-2	CASSQDLGAAYGYTF	TGTGCCAGCAGCCAAGATTTGGGGGCGGCCTATGGCTACACCTTC
TRBV6-5	TRBD2	.	TRBJ2-1	CASRAGGSYNEQFF	TGTGCCAGTCGAGCGGGAGGGTCCTACAATGAGCAGTTCTTC
TRBV6-6	.	few	TRBJ1-5	CASSYSQAYQPQHF	TGTGCCAGCAGTTACTCTCAGGCTTATCAGCCCCAGCATTTT
TRBV5-6	.	.	TRBJ2-1	CASSRGTYNEQFF	TGTGCCAGCAGTCGGGGGACCTACAATGAGCAGTTCTTC
TRBV12-3/TRBV12-4	TRBD1	.	TRBJ2-1	CASTRDRGNEQFF	TGTGCCAGCACCAGGGACAGGGGAAACGAGCAGTTCTTC
TRBV5-5	.	.	TRBJ1-3	CASSSRSGNTIYF	TGTGCCAGCAGCTCCAGGTCTGGAAACACCATATATTTT
TRBV28	.	.	TRBJ2-7	CASSLGPGWNHEQYF	TGTGCCAGCAGTTTAGGGCCAGGGTGGAACCACGAGCAGTACTTC
TRBV6-5	TRBD2	once	TRBJ2-3	CASSYSTGGAADTQYF	TGTGCCAGCAGTTACTCTACCGGGGGGGCCGCAGATACGCAGTATTTT
TRBV6-5	.	.	TRBJ1-2	CASRGAPPANYGYTF	TGTGCCAGCAGGGGAGCCCCTCCAGCTAACTATGGCTACACCTTC
TRBV28	TRBD1	.	TRBJ2-3	CASSPDRGPDTQYF	TGTGCCAGCAGCCCCGACAGGGGTCCAGATACGCAGTATTTT
TRBV10-3	.	.	TRBJ1-6	CAISEGGASSYNSPLHF	TGTGCCATCAGTGAAGGCGGGGCCAGCTCCTATAATTCACCCCTCCACTTT
TRBV5-1	.	.	TRBJ1-2	CASSLAGDYGYTF	TGCGCCAGCAGCTTAGCTGGGGATTATGGCTACACCTTC
TRBV3-1/TRBV3-2	.	.	TRBJ1-1	CASQGHSEAFF	TGTGCCAGCCAGGGACATTCCGAAGCTTTCTTT
TRBV28	TRBD2	.	TRBJ2-2	CASSLWGLAGGPGELFF	TGTGCCAGCAGTTTATGGGGACTAGCGGGAGGTCCCGGGGAGCTGTTTTTT
TRBV28	.	.	TRBJ2-2	CASSLYAGRAGELFF	TGTGCCAGCAGTTTATATGCGGGACGGGCCGGGGAGCTGTTTTTT
TRBV11-2	TRBD1	.	TRBJ2-7	CASSRLGQVAYEQYF	TGTGCCAGCAGCCGACTGGGACAGGTCGCCTACGAGCAGTACTTC
TRBV6-5	TRBD1	.	TRBJ1-6	CASSLGQVVGSPLHF	TGTGCCAGCAGTCTCGGACAGGTGGTTGGTTCACCCCTCCACTTT